Described below is a single TCR beta chain sequence and its context. Its specific antigen is unknown. A much more abundant neighbour one base away suggests this may be a read error. Receptors were amplified or captured by 5' RACE. Sequencing took place on an Illumina HiSeq 2500. A second roughly 6 to 12 cycle PCR used a sample-barcoded 5' primer and a J-beta primer mix. A template-switch 5' adaptor carrying 12 random nucleotides introduced a unique molecular identifier onto each TCR beta cDNA molecule. Each sample yielded at least 2.5 million CDR3-containing paired-end reads. All of the RNA was converted into first-strand cDNA using the Mint cDNA synthesis kit, with a TRBC-specific oligonucleotide serving as the primer. Following uracil-DNA glycosylase treatment, a first 18-cycle PCR with universal primers M1SS and BC2_uni_R was performed on all cDNA. Regarding the original processing steps: Normalization of each sample was performed by random selection of 1 million high-quality reads, each carrying a distinct molecular identifier. Instead of being binned into consensus sequences, reads with shared molecular identifiers were discarded. MiTCR, run with a Q25 quality threshold and the strictest error-elimination algorithm, handled CDR3 identification, clonotype clustering and error correction. Lower-bound total TCR beta diversity was estimated with a nonparametric unseen species model using Euler transformation. TCRdb reprocessed the public reads (quality trimming at Q25 with fastp, clone calling with MiXCR) and kept in-frame beta chains. Each entry is one CDR3 protein sequence, shown with its most common DNA and genes. These V and J calls are TCRdb output, not the study's own analysis. The sample profile shows about 730,000 distinct CDR3 sequences; 35% to 45% of them were found once. Jointly, the top ten make up 20% to 25% of the sample.

Systemically healthy Caucasian individuals from Russia, 35 to 50 in total and aged about 6 to 100 years, were included as donors. About 9.8 milliliters of peripheral blood were drawn from each donor into EDTA-treated Vacutainer tubes. Ficoll-Paque density-gradient centrifugation was used to isolate PBMCs, with at least 6 million per sample. Total RNA was extracted from PBMCs with Trizol reagent, with at least 6 micrograms obtained per sample. For every donor, flow cytometry on a PBMC aliquot measured the percentage of naive CD45RAhigh/CD27high T cells. This specimen comes from a study of blood T cells in healthy people across ages (dated by TCRdb to between 2014 and 2017). Broadly, across the study: Template switching captured roughly one uniquely barcoded TCR beta cDNA molecule per two T cells in model experiments. The study measured age-related changes in TCR beta repertoire diversity using deep sequencing normalized with unique cDNA molecular identifiers. Four age groups were formed from the donors: young (average roughly 15 years), middle-aged (just under 40), aged (roughly 59) and long-lived (more than 75). To avoid experimental bias, donors of different ages were spread randomly across the sequencing lanes. The study analyzed two additional independent replicas of 1 million unique cDNA reads from the same blood draw for two donors, one aged 18 to 30 and one aged 80 or older. Broader findings and caveats from the paper: Observed TCR beta diversity per million T cells fell roughly linearly with age, and a significant reduction was already apparent by age roughly 40. Conclusive comparison of naive and antigen-experienced compartments was prevented by the profiling of bulk unsorted PBMCs. There was a strong correlation between observed TCR beta diversity and the percentage of naive T cells measured by flow cytometry. Total diversity estimates from one million sequenced T cells were considered lower bounds and underestimates. Compared with the aged group, the long-lived group had more naive CD4+ T cells, fewer expanded clones and increased TCR diversity, suggesting age selection. The CMV infection status of donors was not known, potentially confounding age-related changes in expanded clonotypes.

The receptor was isolated from a woman between 55 and 75 years old in good health. The sample comprised blood.

The CDR3 amino acid sequence is: CASSEWVGNAKEQYF. Here is the DNA: TGTGCCAGCAGCGAATGGGTGGGGAACGCTAAGGAGCAGTACTTC. The receptor chain draws on TRBV6-1 and TRBJ2-7; the D gene cannot be resolved reliably. The CDR3 has 15 amino acids, counting the end cysteine and phenylalanine. The kept DNA is CDR3 alone, 45 bases in frame from the first base. CDR1 and CDR2 are read off the germline V gene as MNHNS and SASEGT. Trimming at the junction amounts to 6 bases on V and 7 bases on J, and the germline ends lie 22 bases apart.